This entry features one T cell receptor (beta chain) sequence. This entry belongs to a study of shared clonotypes between healthy human individuals. Measured with immunoSEQ multiplex PCR; TCRdb has only the in-frame clones, and not every one. The data contain a few million clones, over 90% of them seen just once; the ten biggest clones take up 0.3% to 0.4%. V gave up 6 bases and J gave up 9 bases, with 11 bases separating them. Germline lookup yields CDR1 MNHEY and CDR2 SVGAGI. The CDR3 length is 11 residues. Sequences were obtained from naive CD4+ T cells from PBMCs. Stated subset: CD45RA+ positively selected. This receptor was taken from a man between 18 and 35 years old in good health. Some clones in this sample may be carry-over from other donors' samples. The rearrangement uses TRBV6-5 and TRBJ1-2, with D possibly matching TRBD1 (5 bases). Written as DNA, the CDR3 is TGTGCCAGCAGGGACATCCATCGCTACACCTTC. Protein sequence: CASRDIHRYTF.